A selection of T cell receptor beta chains follows, all from one sample in a study of T cell changes during pregnancy in multiple sclerosis. This table comes from immunoSEQ multiplex PCR, and its TCRdb copy is limited to in-frame clones, with some not included. This table has around 40,000 clones, 90% appearing once. Sequencing used CD4+ T cells from peripheral blood mononuclear cells, obtained in the first trimester of pregnancy. These receptors were obtained from a female donor in good health, enrolled as a control in a pregnancy study. The CDR3 runs from the conserved cysteine through the conserved F or W. D genes are given only for firm matches. Expanded clones are given a class, and other clones once, few, many or no size at all.

D: .
size: .
V: TRBV6-6
J: TRBJ1-2
CDR3: CASSRQTDTVNYGYTF
DNA: TGTGCCAGCAGTCGCCAGACAGATACCGTTAACTATGGCTACACCTTC

D: .
size: .
V: TRBV20-1
J: TRBJ1-2
CDR3: CSASGYYGYTF
DNA: TGCAGTGCTTCAGGGTACTATGGCTACACCTTC

D: .
size: .
V: TRBV27
J: TRBJ1-1
CDR3: CASSLRGAPGAFF
DNA: TGTGCCAGCAGTTTACGGGGAGCGCCTGGAGCTTTCTTT

D: TRBD2
size: once
V: TRBV4-3
J: TRBJ2-3
CDR3: CASSRGTSGATDTQYF
DNA: TGCGCCAGCAGTCGCGGGACTAGTGGGGCCACAGATACGCAGTATTTT

D: .
size: .
V: TRBV4-1
J: TRBJ2-5
CDR3: CASSQTGTIREETQYF
DNA: TGCGCCAGCAGCCAGACGGGGACAATCCGGGAAGAGACCCAGTACTTC

D: .
size: .
V: TRBV6-6
J: TRBJ1-1
CDR3: CASSYDGRDTEAFF
DNA: TGTGCCAGCAGTTACGATGGGCGAGACACTGAAGCTTTCTTT

D: .
size: .
V: TRBV19
J: TRBJ1-3
CDR3: CASKRDSGNTIYF
DNA: TGTGCCAGTAAACGGGACTCTGGAAACACCATATATTTT

D: .
size: .
V: TRBV19
J: TRBJ1-2
CDR3: CASSIRDGYTF
DNA: TGTGCCAGTAGTATCCGGGATGGCTACACCTTC

D: .
size: .
V: TRBV9
J: TRBJ1-1
CDR3: CASSGTPNTEAFF
DNA: TGTGCCAGCAGCGGAACTCCGAACACTGAAGCTTTCTTT

D: TRBD1
size: .
V: TRBV19
J: TRBJ1-2
CDR3: CASGTGGPNYGYTF
DNA: TGTGCCAGTGGAACAGGGGGCCCAAACTATGGCTACACCTTC

D: TRBD1
size: .
V: TRBV27
J: TRBJ2-5
CDR3: CASSFRGLGETQYF
DNA: TGTGCCAGCAGTTTTAGGGGGCTGGGGGAGACCCAGTACTTC

D: .
size: .
V: TRBV7-9
J: TRBJ1-1
CDR3: CASSYLQGNTEAFF
DNA: TGTGCCAGCAGCTACCTACAGGGGAACACTGAAGCTTTCTTT

D: TRBD2
size: .
V: TRBV7-2
J: TRBJ2-5
CDR3: CASSPGGGEETQYF
DNA: TGTGCCAGCAGCCCGGGGGGAGGGGAGGAGACCCAGTACTTC

D: TRBD2
size: once
V: TRBV7-2
J: TRBJ2-1
CDR3: CASSPNWGGNEQFF
DNA: TGTGCCAGCAGCCCAAATTGGGGGGGCAATGAGCAGTTCTTC

D: .
size: .
V: TRBV4-3
J: TRBJ2-3
CDR3: CASSQDRGQGSTDTQYF
DNA: TGCGCCAGCAGCCAAGACAGGGGACAAGGGAGCACAGATACGCAGTATTTT

D: TRBD1
size: .
V: TRBV7-3
J: TRBJ1-1
CDR3: CASSSSPGTVFMNTEAFF
DNA: TGTGCCAGCAGCTCTAGCCCCGGGACAGTGTTCATGAACACTGAAGCTTTCTTT

D: .
size: .
V: TRBV7-2
J: TRBJ1-1
CDR3: CASRNREGGMNTEAFF
DNA: TGTGCCAGCAGAAACAGGGAAGGGGGTATGAACACTGAAGCTTTCTTT

D: .
size: .
V: TRBV7-2
J: TRBJ2-7
CDR3: CASSWGVGSYEQYF
DNA: TGTGCCAGCAGCTGGGGGGTAGGCTCCTACGAGCAGTACTTC

D: .
size: .
V: TRBV20-1
J: TRBJ2-1
CDR3: CSVLLGGEQFF
DNA: TGCAGTGTCCTACTAGGAGGTGAGCAGTTCTTC

D: TRBD1
size: .
V: TRBV18
J: TRBJ2-6
CDR3: CASPQGMGTNVLTF
DNA: TGTGCCAGCCCACAGGGGATGGGGACCAACGTCCTGACTTTC

D: .
size: .
V: TRBV5-1
J: TRBJ1-1
CDR3: CASSRRGKNTEAFF
DNA: TGCGCCAGCAGCCGGCGGGGGAAGAACACTGAAGCTTTCTTT

D: .
size: .
V: TRBV7-2
J: TRBJ2-5
CDR3: CASSFVLPGRETQYF
DNA: TGTGCCAGCAGCTTCGTCCTCCCGGGGAGGGAGACCCAGTACTTC

D: .
size: .
V: TRBV2
J: TRBJ1-5
CDR3: CASSTMAVSAQPQHF
DNA: TGTGCCAGCAGTACCATGGCGGTCTCGGCTCAGCCCCAGCATTTT

D: TRBD1
size: .
V: TRBV4-3
J: TRBJ1-2
CDR3: CASSRQGNYGYTF
DNA: TGCGCCAGCAGCCGACAGGGCAACTATGGCTACACCTTC

D: .
size: .
V: TRBV4-3
J: TRBJ2-5
CDR3: CASSQVSGETQYF
DNA: TGCGCCAGCAGCCAAGTGTCCGGGGAGACCCAGTACTTC

D: .
size: .
V: TRBV7-2
J: TRBJ1-1
CDR3: CASTQGRGMNTEAFF
DNA: TGTGCCAGCACCCAGGGGCGGGGGATGAACACTGAAGCTTTCTTT

D: TRBD2
size: .
V: TRBV2
J: TRBJ2-3
CDR3: CASYWGGDTDTQYF
DNA: TGTGCCAGCTACTGGGGGGGGGATACAGATACGCAGTATTTT

D: .
size: .
V: TRBV4-1
J: TRBJ1-1
CDR3: CASSQEWGLGLANTEAFF
DNA: TGCGCCAGCAGCCAAGAATGGGGCTTGGGTCTCGCGAACACTGAAGCTTTCTTT

D: .
size: .
V: TRBV7-2
J: TRBJ2-5
CDR3: CASSFGYGGETQYF
DNA: TGTGCCAGCAGCTTTGGTTACGGCGGAGAGACCCAGTACTTC

D: .
size: .
V: TRBV5-5
J: TRBJ1-1
CDR3: CASSLLDSRQGEAFF
DNA: TGTGCCAGCAGCTTGTTAGACAGCCGGCAGGGTGAAGCTTTCTTT

D: TRBD1
size: .
V: TRBV7-6
J: TRBJ2-7
CDR3: CASSLVGTGSGEQYF
DNA: TGTGCCAGCAGCTTAGTCGGGACAGGGTCTGGCGAGCAGTACTTC

D: .
size: .
V: TRBV7-6
J: TRBJ2-5
CDR3: CASSLAGHRYQETQYF
DNA: TGTGCCAGCAGCTTAGCGGGACATCGCTATCAAGAGACCCAGTACTTC

D: TRBD1
size: .
V: TRBV27
J: TRBJ2-7
CDR3: CASSPLGQAWSYEQYF
DNA: TGTGCCAGCAGCCCGCTCGGACAGGCATGGTCCTACGAGCAGTACTTC

D: .
size: .
V: TRBV4-3
J: TRBJ1-2
CDR3: CASSQETTRGYTF
DNA: TGCGCCAGCAGCCAAGAAACCACCCGGGGCTACACCTTC

D: .
size: few
V: TRBV7-3
J: TRBJ1-2
CDR3: CASSLMGEGYGYTF
DNA: TGTGCCAGCAGCTTAATGGGGGAGGGATATGGCTACACCTTC

D: .
size: .
V: TRBV6-6
J: TRBJ1-2
CDR3: CASSYSNTGTNYGYTF
DNA: TGTGCCAGCAGTTACTCGAATACAGGGACTAACTATGGCTACACCTTC

D: .
size: .
V: TRBV5-4
J: TRBJ1-4
CDR3: CASIDNPSATNEKLFF
DNA: TGTGCCAGCATCGACAACCCTTCCGCAACTAATGAAAAACTGTTTTTT

D: TRBD1
size: .
V: TRBV7-2
J: TRBJ1-2
CDR3: CASISKVRTGVGGYTF
DNA: TGTGCCAGCATCTCTAAGGTCCGGACAGGGGTTGGAGGCTACACCTTC

D: TRBD2
size: .
V: TRBV5-4
J: TRBJ2-5
CDR3: CASSRGVVGETQYF
DNA: TGTGCCAGCAGCCGGGGGGTAGTCGGAGAGACCCAGTACTTC

D: TRBD1
size: .
V: TRBV14
J: TRBJ1-2
CDR3: CASSQSGQGSGYTF
DNA: TGTGCCAGCAGCCAATCGGGACAGGGGTCCGGCTACACCTTC

D: .
size: .
V: TRBV6-6
J: TRBJ1-4
CDR3: CASTRGSNEKLFF
DNA: TGTGCCAGCACCAGGGGATCTAATGAAAAACTGTTTTTT

D: .
size: once
V: TRBV6-6
J: TRBJ1-2
CDR3: CASRVDSLRSGYTF
DNA: TGTGCCAGCAGAGTCGACTCACTACGGTCTGGCTACACCTTC

D: .
size: .
V: TRBV14
J: TRBJ1-1
CDR3: CASSPTGTRRAFF
DNA: TGTGCCAGCAGCCCTACAGGAACTCGAAGGGCTTTCTTT

D: TRBD1
size: .
V: TRBV25-1
J: TRBJ1-2
CDR3: CASSRGIGYGYTF
DNA: TGTGCCAGCAGCAGGGGGATCGGCTATGGCTACACCTTC

D: .
size: .
V: TRBV15
J: TRBJ1-5
CDR3: CAISLSNQPQHF
DNA: TGTGCCATTTCTCTTAGCAATCAGCCCCAGCATTTT

D: TRBD1
size: .
V: TRBV5-1
J: TRBJ2-2
CDR3: CASSGGTGETGELFF
DNA: TGCGCCAGCAGCGGGGGAACAGGGGAAACCGGGGAGCTGTTTTTT

D: .
size: .
V: TRBV11-2
J: TRBJ1-4
CDR3: CASSLGPHEKLFF
DNA: TGTGCCAGCAGCTTAGGGCCTCATGAAAAACTGTTTTTT

D: .
size: .
V: TRBV7-9
J: TRBJ1-4
CDR3: CASSLARGGNEKLFF
DNA: TGTGCCAGCAGCTTAGCGCGCGGAGGTAATGAAAAACTGTTTTTT

D: TRBD2
size: .
V: TRBV7-2
J: TRBJ2-7
CDR3: CASSDGRGTYEQYF
DNA: TGTGCCAGCAGCGACGGGCGGGGGACCTACGAGCAGTACTTC

D: TRBD1
size: .
V: TRBV14
J: TRBJ1-2
CDR3: CASSRGTGRVNYGYTF
DNA: TGTGCCAGCAGCCGAGGGACAGGGAGGGTGAACTATGGCTACACCTTC

D: .
size: .
V: TRBV4-1
J: TRBJ2-3
CDR3: CASSQTATDTQYF
DNA: TGCGCCAGCAGCCAGACAGCCACAGATACGCAGTATTTT

D: .
size: .
V: TRBV7-9
J: TRBJ1-4
CDR3: CASSQTAEGLFF
DNA: TGTGCCAGCAGCCAGACAGCGGAGGGGCTGTTTTTT

D: .
size: .
V: TRBV7-2
J: TRBJ2-2
CDR3: CASSVNTGELFF
DNA: TGTGCCAGCAGCGTAAACACCGGGGAGCTGTTTTTT

D: TRBD1
size: .
V: TRBV7-9
J: TRBJ1-1
CDR3: CASSLTGLVTEAFF
DNA: TGTGCCAGCAGCCTGACAGGGTTGGTCACTGAAGCTTTCTTT

D: .
size: .
V: TRBV30
J: TRBJ2-4
CDR3: CAWGQRTVEPKNIQYF
DNA: TGTGCCTGGGGACAAAGGACGGTTGAACCCAAAAACATTCAGTACTTC

D: .
size: .
V: TRBV5-1
J: TRBJ1-1
CDR3: CASSLQGKGTTEAFF
DNA: TGCGCCAGCAGCTTGCAGGGAAAGGGAACCACTGAAGCTTTCTTT

D: TRBD2
size: .
V: TRBV2
J: TRBJ2-1
CDR3: CASKEGLVPHEQFF
DNA: TGTGCCAGCAAGGAAGGACTAGTACCCCATGAGCAGTTCTTC

D: .
size: .
V: TRBV29-1
J: TRBJ2-2
CDR3: CSVDERSTGELFF
DNA: TGCAGCGTTGATGAACGGAGCACCGGGGAGCTGTTTTTT

D: TRBD2
size: .
V: TRBV6-1
J: TRBJ2-5
CDR3: CASSDRPGTSGGAETQYF
DNA: TGTGCCAGCAGTGATCGGCCTGGGACTAGCGGGGGGGCAGAGACCCAGTACTTC